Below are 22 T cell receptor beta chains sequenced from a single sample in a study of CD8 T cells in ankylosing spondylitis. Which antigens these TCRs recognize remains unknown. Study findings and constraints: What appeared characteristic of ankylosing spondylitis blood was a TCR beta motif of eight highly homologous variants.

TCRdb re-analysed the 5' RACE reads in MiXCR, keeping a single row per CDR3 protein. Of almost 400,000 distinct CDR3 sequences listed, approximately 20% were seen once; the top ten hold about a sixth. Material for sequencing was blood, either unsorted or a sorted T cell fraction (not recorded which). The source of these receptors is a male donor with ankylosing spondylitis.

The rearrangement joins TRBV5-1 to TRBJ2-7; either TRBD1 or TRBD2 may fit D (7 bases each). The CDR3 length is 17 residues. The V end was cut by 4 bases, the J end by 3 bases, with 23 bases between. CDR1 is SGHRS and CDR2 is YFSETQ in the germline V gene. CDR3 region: CASSPNAGGGLLYEQYF. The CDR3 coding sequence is TGCGCCAGCAGCCCAAACGCAGGGGGGGGACTCCTCTACGAGCAGTACTTC. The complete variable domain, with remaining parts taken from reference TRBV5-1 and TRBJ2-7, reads KAGVTQTPRYLIKTRGQQVTLSCSPISGHRSVSWYQQTPGQGLQFLFEYFSETQRNKGNFPGRFSGRQFSNSRSEMNVSTLELGDSALYLCASSPNAGGGLLYEQYFGPGTRLTVT.

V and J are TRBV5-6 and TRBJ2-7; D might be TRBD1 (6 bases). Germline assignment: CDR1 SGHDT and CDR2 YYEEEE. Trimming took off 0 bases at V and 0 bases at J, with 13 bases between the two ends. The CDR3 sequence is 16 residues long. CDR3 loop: CASSLEDSRISYEQYF. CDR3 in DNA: TGTGCCAGCAGCTTGGAGGACAGCCGAATCTCCTACGAGCAGTACTTC. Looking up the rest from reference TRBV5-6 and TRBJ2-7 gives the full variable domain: DAGVTQSPTHLIKTRGQQVTLRCSPKSGHDTVSWYQQALGQGPQFIFQYYEEEERQRGNFPDRFSGHQFPNYSSELNVNALLLGDSALYLCASSLEDSRISYEQYFGPGTRLTVT.

CDR3 sequence: CASRSGVNSYNEQFF. Here the CDR3 DNA reads TGTGCCAGCAGATCAGGGGTAAACTCCTACAATGAGCAGTTCTTC. The chain uses TRBV7-2 and TRBJ2-1; weak D call: TRBD1 (6 bases). V lost 6 bases, J lost 0 bases, and 12 bases lay in between. CDR1 is SGHTA, CDR2 FQGNSA, per germline. The length of the CDR3 is 15 residues.

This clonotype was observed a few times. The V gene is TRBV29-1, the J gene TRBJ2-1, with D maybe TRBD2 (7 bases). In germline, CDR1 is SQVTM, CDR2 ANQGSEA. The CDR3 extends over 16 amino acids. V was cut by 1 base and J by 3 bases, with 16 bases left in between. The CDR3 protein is CSVEGAGALLYNEQFF. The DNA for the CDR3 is TGCAGCGTTGAAGGTGCGGGGGCCCTCCTCTACAATGAGCAGTTCTTC.

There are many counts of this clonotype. DNA for the CDR3: TGCAGTGCTAGGGGGCTAGCGGGAAATGATGATACGCAGTATTTT. This gives the protein CSARGLAGNDDTQYF. The chain is built from TRBV20-1 and TRBJ2-3; TRBD2 aligns across 9 bases. V was pared by 3 bases and J by 6 bases, with 10 bases of the junction left unmatched. The CDR3 spans 15 residues. Per germline, CDR1 DFQATT and CDR2 SNEGSKA (reference sequence).

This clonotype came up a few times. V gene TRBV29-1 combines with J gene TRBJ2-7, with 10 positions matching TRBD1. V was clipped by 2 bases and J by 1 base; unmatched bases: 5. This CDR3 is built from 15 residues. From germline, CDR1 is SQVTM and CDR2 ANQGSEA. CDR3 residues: CSVEKPGQGSYEQYF. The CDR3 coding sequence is TGCAGCGTTGAAAAGCCGGGACAGGGGTCCTACGAGCAGTACTTC.

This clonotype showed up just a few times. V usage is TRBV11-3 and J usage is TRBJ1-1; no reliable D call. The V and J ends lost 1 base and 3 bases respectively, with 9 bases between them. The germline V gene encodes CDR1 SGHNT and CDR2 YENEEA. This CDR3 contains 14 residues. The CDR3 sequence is CASSLGDLDTEAFF. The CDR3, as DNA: TGTGCCAGCAGCTTAGGCGATCTGGACACTGAAGCTTTCTTT.

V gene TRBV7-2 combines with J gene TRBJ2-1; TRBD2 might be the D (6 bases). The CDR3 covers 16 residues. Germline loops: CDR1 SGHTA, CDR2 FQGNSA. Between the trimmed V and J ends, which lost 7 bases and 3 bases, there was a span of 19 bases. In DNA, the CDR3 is TGTGCCAGCATCGGCCGAGGGGCTAGCGACTACAATGAGCAGTTCTTC. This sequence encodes CASIGRGASDYNEQFF.

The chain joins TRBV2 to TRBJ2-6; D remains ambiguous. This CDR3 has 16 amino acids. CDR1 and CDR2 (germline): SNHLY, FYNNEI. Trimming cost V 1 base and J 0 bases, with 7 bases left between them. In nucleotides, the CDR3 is TGTGCCAGCAGTGAAGAACGGTCCTCTGGGGCCAACGTCCTGACTTTC. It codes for CASSEERSSGANVLTF.

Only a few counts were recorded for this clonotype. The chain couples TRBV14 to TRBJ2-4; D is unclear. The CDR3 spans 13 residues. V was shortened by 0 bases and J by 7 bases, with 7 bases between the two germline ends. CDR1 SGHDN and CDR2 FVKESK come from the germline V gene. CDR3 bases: TGTGCCAGCAGCCAAGATGCTGGGAACATTCAGTACTTC. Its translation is CASSQDAGNIQYF.

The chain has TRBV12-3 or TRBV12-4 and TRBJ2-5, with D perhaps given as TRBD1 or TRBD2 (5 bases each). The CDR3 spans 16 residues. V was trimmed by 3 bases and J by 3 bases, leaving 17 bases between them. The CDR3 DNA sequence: TGTGCCAGCAGTTTTGGAGGTCCGGGGCAAAAAGAGACCCAGTACTTC. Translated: CASSFGGPGQKETQYF.

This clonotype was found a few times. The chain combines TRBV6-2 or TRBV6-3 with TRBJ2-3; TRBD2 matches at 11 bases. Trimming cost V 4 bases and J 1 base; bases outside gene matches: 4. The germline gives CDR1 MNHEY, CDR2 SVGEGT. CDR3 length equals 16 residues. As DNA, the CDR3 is TGTGCCAGCAGTTTCCGACTAGCGGGACGCACAGATACGCAGTATTTT. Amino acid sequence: CASSFRLAGRTDTQYF.

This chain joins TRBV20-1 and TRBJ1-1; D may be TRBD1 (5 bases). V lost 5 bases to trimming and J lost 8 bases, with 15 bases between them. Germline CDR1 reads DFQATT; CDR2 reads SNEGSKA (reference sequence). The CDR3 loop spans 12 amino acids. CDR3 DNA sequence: TGCAGTGCTGGCCAGGGTTTTTTCGAAGCTTTCTTT. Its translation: CSAGQGFFEAFF.

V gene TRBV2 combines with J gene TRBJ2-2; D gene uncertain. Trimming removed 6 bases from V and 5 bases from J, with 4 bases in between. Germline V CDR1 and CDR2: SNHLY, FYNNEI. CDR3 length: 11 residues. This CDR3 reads CASRETGELFF. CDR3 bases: TGTGCCAGCAGGGAGACCGGGGAGCTGTTTTTT.

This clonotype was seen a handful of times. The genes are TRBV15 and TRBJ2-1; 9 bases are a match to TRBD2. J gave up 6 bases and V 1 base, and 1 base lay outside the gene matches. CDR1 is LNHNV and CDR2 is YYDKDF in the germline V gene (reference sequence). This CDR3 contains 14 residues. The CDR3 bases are TGTGCCACCAGCAGAGCACTAGCGGGCAATGAGCAGTTCTTC. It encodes CATSRALAGNEQFF.

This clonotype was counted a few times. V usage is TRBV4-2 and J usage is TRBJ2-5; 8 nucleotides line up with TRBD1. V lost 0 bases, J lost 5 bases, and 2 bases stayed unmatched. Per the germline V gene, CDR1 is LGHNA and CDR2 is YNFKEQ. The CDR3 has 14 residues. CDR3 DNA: TGTGCCAGCAGCCAAGAGGACAGGGTGGAGACCCAGTACTTC. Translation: CASSQEDRVETQYF.

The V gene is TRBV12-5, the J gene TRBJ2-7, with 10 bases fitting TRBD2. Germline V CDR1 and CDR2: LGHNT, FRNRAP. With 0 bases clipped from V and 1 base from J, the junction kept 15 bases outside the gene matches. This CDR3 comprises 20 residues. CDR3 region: CASGLVPIPLAGVRSYEQYF. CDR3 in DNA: TGTGCTAGTGGTTTGGTGCCCATCCCGCTAGCGGGAGTGCGGTCCTACGAGCAGTACTTC.

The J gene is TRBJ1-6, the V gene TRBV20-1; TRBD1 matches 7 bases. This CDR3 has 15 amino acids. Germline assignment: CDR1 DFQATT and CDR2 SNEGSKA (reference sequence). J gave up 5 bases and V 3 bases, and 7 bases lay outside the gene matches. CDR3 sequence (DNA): TGCAGTGCTAGTAGACAGGGTGGCAATAATTCACCCCTCCACTTT. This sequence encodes CSASRQGGNNSPLHF.

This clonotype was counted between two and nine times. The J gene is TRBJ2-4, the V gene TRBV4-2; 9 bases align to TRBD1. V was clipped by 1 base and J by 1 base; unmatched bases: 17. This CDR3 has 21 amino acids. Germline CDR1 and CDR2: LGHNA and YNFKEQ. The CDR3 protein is CASSQALDPGQGMSAKNIQYF. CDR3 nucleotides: TGTGCCAGCAGCCAAGCGTTAGACCCGGGACAGGGAATGTCCGCCAAAAACATTCAGTACTTC.

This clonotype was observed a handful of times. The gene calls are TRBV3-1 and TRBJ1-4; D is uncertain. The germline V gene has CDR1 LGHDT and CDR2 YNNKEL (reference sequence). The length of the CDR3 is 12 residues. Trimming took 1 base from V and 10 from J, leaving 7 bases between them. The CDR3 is CASSQAVGKLFF. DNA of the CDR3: TGTGCCAGCAGCCAAGCCGTCGGAAAACTGTTTTTT. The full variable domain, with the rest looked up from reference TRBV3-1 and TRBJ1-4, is DTAVSQTPKYLVTQMGNDKSIKCEQNLGHDTMYWYKQDSKKFLKIMFSYNNKELIINETVPNRFSPKSPDKAHLNLHINSLELGDSAVYFCASSQAVGKLFFGSGTQLSVL.

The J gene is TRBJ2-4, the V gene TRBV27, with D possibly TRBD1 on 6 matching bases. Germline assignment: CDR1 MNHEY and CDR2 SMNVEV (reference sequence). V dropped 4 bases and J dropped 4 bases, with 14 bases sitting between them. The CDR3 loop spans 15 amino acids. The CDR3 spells CASSSGWTAKNIQYF. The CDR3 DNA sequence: TGTGCCAGCAGTTCGGGTTGGACAGCGAAAAACATTCAGTACTTC.

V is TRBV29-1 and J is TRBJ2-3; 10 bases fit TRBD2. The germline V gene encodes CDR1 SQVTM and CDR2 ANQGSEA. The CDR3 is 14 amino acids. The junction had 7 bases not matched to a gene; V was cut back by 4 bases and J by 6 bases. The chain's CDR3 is CSVGLAGGGDTQYF. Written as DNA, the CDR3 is TGCAGCGTTGGTTTAGCGGGAGGAGGTGATACGCAGTATTTT.